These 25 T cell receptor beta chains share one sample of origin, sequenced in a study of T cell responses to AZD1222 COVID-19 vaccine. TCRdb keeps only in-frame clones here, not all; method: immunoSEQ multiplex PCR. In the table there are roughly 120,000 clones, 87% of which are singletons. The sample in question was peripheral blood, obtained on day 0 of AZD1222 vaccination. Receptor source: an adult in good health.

CDR3: CASSSQVGGTGNTIYF. In DNA, the CDR3 is TGCGCCAGCAGCTCACAGGTAGGGGGGACTGGAAACACCATATATTTT. The chain joins TRBV5-1 to TRBJ1-3, with TRBD1 as a possible D gene (6 bases). Germline CDR1 is SGHRS and CDR2 is YFSETQ. Trimming cost V 3 bases and J 2 bases, with 15 bases left between them. There are 16 residues in the CDR3.

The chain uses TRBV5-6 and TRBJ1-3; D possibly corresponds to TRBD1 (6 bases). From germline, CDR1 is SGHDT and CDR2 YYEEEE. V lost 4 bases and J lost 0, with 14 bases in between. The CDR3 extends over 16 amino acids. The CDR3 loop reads CASSLFRGASGNTIYF. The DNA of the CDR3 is TGTGCCAGCAGCCTATTTCGGGGGGCCTCTGGAAACACCATATATTTT.

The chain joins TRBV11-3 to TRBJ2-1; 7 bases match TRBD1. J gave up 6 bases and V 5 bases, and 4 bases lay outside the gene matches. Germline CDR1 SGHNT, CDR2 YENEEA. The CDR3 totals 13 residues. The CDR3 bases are TGTGCCAGCAGCCACGGGACAGTCAATGAGCAGTTCTTC. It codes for CASSHGTVNEQFF. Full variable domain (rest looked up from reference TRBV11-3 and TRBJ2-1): EAGVVQSPRYKIIEKKQPVAFWCNPISGHNTLYWYLQNLGQGPELLIRYENEEAVDDSQLPKDRFSAERLKGVDSTLKIQPAELGDSAVYLCASSHGTVNEQFFGPGTRLTVL.

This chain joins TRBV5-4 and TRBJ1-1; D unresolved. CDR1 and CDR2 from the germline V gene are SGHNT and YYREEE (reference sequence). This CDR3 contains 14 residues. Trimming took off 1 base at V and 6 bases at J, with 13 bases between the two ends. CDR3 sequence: CASSLPSERAEAFF. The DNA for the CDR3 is TGTGCCAGCAGCTTGCCGTCAGAGCGGGCTGAAGCTTTCTTT.

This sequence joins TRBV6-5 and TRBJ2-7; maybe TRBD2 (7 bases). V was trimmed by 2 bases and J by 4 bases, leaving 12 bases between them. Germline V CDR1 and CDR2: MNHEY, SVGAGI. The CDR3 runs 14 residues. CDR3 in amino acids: CASSYAGATYEQYF. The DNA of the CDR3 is TGTGCCAGCAGTTACGCGGGGGCGACGTACGAGCAGTACTTC.

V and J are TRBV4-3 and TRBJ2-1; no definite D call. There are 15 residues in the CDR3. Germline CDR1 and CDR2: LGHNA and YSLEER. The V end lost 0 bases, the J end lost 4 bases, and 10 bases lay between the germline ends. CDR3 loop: CASSQDGSFYNEQFF. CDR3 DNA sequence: TGCGCCAGCAGCCAAGATGGCTCATTTTACAATGAGCAGTTCTTC.

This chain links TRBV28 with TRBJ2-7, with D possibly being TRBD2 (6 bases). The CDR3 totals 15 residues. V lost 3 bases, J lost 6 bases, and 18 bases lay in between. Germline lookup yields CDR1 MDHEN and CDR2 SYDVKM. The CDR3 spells CASSFGGASGSEQYF. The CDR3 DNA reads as TGTGCCAGCAGTTTCGGAGGAGCCTCCGGGAGCGAGCAGTACTTC.

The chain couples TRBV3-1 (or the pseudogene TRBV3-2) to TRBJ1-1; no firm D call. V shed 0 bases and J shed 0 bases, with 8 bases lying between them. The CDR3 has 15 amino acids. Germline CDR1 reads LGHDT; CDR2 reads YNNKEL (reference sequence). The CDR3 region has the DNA TGTGCCAGCAGCCAAGATGAGGGTTTGAACACTGAAGCTTTCTTT. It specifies CASSQDEGLNTEAFF.

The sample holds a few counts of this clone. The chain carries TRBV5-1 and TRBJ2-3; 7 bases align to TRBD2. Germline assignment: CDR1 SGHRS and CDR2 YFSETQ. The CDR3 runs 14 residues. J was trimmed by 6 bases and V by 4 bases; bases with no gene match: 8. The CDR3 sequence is CASSRGAGPDTQYF. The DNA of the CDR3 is TGCGCCAGCAGCCGTGGAGCGGGGCCTGATACGCAGTATTTT.

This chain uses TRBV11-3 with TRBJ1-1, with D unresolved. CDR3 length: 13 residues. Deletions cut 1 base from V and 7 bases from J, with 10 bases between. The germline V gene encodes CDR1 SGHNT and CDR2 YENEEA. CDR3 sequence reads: CASSLVRGFEAFF. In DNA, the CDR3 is TGTGCCAGCAGCTTAGTGCGGGGTTTTGAAGCTTTCTTT.

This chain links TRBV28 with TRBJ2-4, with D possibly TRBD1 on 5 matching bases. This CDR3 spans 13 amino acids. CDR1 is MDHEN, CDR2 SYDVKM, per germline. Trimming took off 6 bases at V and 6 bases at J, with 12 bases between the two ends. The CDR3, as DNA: TGTGCCAGCAGGCAGGGCGTGATAAACATTCAGTACTTC. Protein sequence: CASRQGVINIQYF. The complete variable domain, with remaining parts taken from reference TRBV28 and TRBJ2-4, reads DVKVTQSSRYLVKRTGEKVFLECVQDMDHENMFWYRQDPGLGLRLIYFSYDVKMKEKGDIPEGYSVSREKKERFSLILESASTNQTSMYLCASRQGVINIQYFGAGTRLSVL.

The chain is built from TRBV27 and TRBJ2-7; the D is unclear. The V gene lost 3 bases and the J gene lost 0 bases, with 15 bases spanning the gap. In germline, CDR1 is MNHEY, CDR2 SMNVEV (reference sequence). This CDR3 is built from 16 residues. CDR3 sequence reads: CASSLSVRPTSYEQYF. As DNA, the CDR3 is TGTGCCAGCAGTTTGAGTGTCAGGCCTACCTCCTACGAGCAGTACTTC.

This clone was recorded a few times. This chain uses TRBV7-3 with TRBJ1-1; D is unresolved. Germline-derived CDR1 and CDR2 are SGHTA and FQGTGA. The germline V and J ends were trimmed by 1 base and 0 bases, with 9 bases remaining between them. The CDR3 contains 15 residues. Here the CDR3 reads CASSLIPGLNTEAFF. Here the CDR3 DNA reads TGTGCCAGCAGCTTAATTCCAGGCCTGAACACTGAAGCTTTCTTT.

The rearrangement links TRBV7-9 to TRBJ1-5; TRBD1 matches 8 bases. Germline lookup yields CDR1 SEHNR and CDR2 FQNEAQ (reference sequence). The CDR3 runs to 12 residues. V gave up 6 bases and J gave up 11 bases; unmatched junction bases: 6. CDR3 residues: CASSSQGEAQHF. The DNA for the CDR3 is TGTGCCAGCAGTTCACAGGGGGAGGCCCAGCATTTT.

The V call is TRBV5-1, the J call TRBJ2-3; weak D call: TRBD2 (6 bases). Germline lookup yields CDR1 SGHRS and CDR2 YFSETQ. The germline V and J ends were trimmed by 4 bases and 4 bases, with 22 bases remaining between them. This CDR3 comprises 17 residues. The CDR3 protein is CASSRGAGSRGADTQYF. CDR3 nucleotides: TGCGCCAGCAGCCGCGGGGCGGGCTCCCGAGGGGCAGATACGCAGTATTTT.

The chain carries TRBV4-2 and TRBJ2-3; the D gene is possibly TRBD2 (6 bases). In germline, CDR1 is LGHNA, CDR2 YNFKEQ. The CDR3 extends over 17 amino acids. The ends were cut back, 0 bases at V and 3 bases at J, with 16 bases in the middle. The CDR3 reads CASSQDKASANTDTQYF. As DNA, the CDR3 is TGTGCCAGCAGCCAAGATAAGGCTAGCGCAAATACAGATACGCAGTATTTT.

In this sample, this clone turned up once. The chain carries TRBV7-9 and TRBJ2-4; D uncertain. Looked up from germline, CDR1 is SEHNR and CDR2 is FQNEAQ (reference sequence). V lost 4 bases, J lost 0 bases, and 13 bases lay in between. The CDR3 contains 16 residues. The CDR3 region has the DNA TGTGCCAGCAGCTATTCCCCGGCGGTAGCCAAAAACATTCAGTACTTC. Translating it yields CASSYSPAVAKNIQYF.

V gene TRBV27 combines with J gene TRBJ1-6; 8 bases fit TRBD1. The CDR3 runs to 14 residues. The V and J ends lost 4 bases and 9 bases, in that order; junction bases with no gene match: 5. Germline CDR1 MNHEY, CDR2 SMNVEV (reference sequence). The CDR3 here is CASSWQGAISPLHF. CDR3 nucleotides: TGTGCCAGCAGTTGGCAGGGGGCTATTTCACCCCTCCACTTT.

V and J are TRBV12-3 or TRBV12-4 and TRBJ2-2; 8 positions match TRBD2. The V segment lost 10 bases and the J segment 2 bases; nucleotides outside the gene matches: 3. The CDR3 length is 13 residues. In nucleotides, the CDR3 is TGTGCCACCGGACTAGCAAACACCGGGGAGCTGTTTTTT. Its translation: CATGLANTGELFF.

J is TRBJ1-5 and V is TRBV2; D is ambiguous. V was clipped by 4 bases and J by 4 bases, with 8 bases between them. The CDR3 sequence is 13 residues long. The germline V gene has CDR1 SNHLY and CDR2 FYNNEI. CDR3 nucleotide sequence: TGTGCCAGCAGTGTCAGGCCAAATCAGCCCCAGCATTTT. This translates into CASSVRPNQPQHF. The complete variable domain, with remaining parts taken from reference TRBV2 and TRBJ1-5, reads EPEVTQTPSHQVTQMGQEVILRCVPISNHLYFYWYRQILGQKVEFLVSFYNNEISEKSEIFDDQFSVERPDGSNFTLKIRSTKLEDSAMYFCASSVRPNQPQHFGDGTRLSIL.

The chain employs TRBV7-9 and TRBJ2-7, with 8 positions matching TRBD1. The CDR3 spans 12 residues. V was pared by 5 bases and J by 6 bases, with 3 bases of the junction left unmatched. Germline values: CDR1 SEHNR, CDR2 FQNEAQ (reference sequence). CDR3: CASSETGVEQYF. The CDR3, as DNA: TGTGCCAGCAGCGAGACAGGGGTCGAGCAGTACTTC.

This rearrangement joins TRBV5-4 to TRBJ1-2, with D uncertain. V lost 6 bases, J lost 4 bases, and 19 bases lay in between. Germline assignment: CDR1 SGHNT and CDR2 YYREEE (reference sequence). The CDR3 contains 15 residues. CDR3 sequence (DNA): TGTGCCAGCAACCTAGACCGGAAAGTGGGCTATGGCTACACCTTC. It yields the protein CASNLDRKVGYGYTF.

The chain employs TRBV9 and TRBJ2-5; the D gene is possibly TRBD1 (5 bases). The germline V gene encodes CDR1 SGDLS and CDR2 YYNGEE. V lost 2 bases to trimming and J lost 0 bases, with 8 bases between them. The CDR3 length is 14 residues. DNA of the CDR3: TGTGCCAGCAGCGTGACAGTGGACCAAGAGACCCAGTACTTC. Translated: CASSVTVDQETQYF.

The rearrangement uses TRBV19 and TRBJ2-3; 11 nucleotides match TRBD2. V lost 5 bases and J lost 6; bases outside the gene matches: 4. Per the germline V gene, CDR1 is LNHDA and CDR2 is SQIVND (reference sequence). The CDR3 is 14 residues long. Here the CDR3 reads CASSLLAGADTQYF. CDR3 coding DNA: TGTGCCAGTAGTCTACTAGCGGGGGCGGATACGCAGTATTTT.

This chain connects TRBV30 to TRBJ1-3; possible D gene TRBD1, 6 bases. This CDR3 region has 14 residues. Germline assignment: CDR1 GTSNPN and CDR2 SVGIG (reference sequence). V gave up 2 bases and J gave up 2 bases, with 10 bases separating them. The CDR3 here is CAWSWGAAGNTIYF. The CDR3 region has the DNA TGTGCCTGGAGTTGGGGGGCCGCTGGAAACACCATATATTTT.